This T cell receptor (beta chain) was identified in a study of blood T cell repertoires in COVID-19 (dated by TCRdb to 2019 to 2021). For the study in its entirety: Samples from collaborators originated in the United States, Italy and Spain and spanned both the acute and convalescent phases of COVID-19. The prospective study material was composed of cDNA or gDNA derived from T cells, B-cell-depleted T cells, or PBMCs. Nearly every sample came with metadata listing a de-identified subject ID, COVID-19 status, age in years and sex. The repertoires were released in a freely available public database intended as a resource for research on the immune response to SARS-CoV-2. The samples were drawn from the first 160 participants of the ongoing ImmuneRACE study and from roughly 1,300 subjects provided by 6 global collaborators. Where available, HLA class I and class II types were obtained from metadata supplied by the sample provider rather than from assay-based typing. The dataset comprised deeply sampled blood TCRbeta repertoires from subjects exposed to, actively infected with, or recovered from COVID-19.

Summary of the overall study and its limitations: The quantity of clinical and demographic metadata differed by source and by participant and was supplied without curation.

Whole blood was collected in K2EDTA tubes by collaborating institutions according to the institutions' own protocols. For TCRbeta analysis, collaborators shipped samples as frozen whole blood, isolated PBMCs, or DNA extracted from either of those sample types. From the cysteine up to the phenylalanine, the CDR3 has a length of 13 residues. Only the CDR3 portion is preserved as DNA: 39 bases, with reading frame beginning at the first base. Trimming removed 2 bases from V and 2 bases from J, leaving 6 bases between the germline ends. CDR1 is given as MNHEY and CDR2 as SVGEGT, both from the germline V gene. TCRbeta CDR3 regions were amplified from genomic DNA by means of the immunoSEQ Assay, a bias-controlled multiplex PCR. In the original analysis: The number of nucleated cells in each sample was estimated by amplification of reference gene primers within the assay. Sequence reads were collapsed and filtered to measure the absolute abundance of every unique TCRbeta CDR3 rearrangement. For each sample, productive Simpson clonality was calculated as the square root of Simpson's diversity index across productive rearrangements. TCRdb provides this immuneACCESS table in a form limited to in-frame rearrangements. Some clones are lacking; in checked studies, under half of them reflect an unresolved V gene, and why the rest are absent is not known. V, J and clone size reflect that table, while D and trimming were determined from the DNA. The sample table records 200,000 to 250,000 clones; about 80% of these occur just once. 1.5% to 2% of the sample rests with the top ten.

In the case of this clone: Its antigen is not yet known. No base quality information exists; no much larger clone differs at one position.

The TCR was taken from a woman older than 75 with acute or convalescent COVID-19. The sequencing sample was made of peripheral blood. The V and J segments used are TRBV6-2 or TRBV6-3 and TRBJ2-5; too little of a D gene remains to name it. The nucleotides read TGTGCCAGCAGTTACGGTCTACAAGAGACCCAGTACTTC. Translated, it reads CASSYGLQETQYF.